The 15 T cell receptor beta chains presented below share a single source sample, sequenced in a study of blood T cell repertoires in COVID-19. The method was immunoSEQ multiplex PCR; TCRdb's version includes in-frame clones alone and lacks a portion of them. This sample has around 100,000 clones, with over 65% found just once. Sequenced input: peripheral blood. The receptors stem from a man aged 60 to 75 with acute or convalescent COVID-19.

V and J are TRBV5-1 and TRBJ1-5; tentatively, D is TRBD1 (6 bases). Trimming pared 0 bases from V and 7 bases from J, leaving 11 bases between. Germline CDR1 is SGHRS and CDR2 is YFSETQ. CDR3 size: 14 residues. CDR3 nucleotide sequence: TGCGCCAGCAGCTTGGACAGGGTTGGCCAGCCCCAGCATTTT. Its protein product is CASSLDRVGQPQHF.

The V and J genes are TRBV5-4 and TRBJ2-1; 11 bases line up with TRBD2. V gave up 5 bases and J gave up 2 bases; unmatched junction bases: 6. CDR1 and CDR2 from the germline V gene are SGHNT and YYREEE (reference sequence). The CDR3 runs 16 residues. DNA of the CDR3: TGTGCCAGCAGTCCCGTGACTAGCGGGGCCTACAATGAGCAGTTCTTC. This translates into CASSPVTSGAYNEQFF.

The CDR3 loop is CASSYAGTRSTDTQYF. The CDR3 DNA reads as TGTGCCAGCAGTTATGCCGGGACTAGAAGCACAGATACGCAGTATTTT. V and J are TRBV6-2 or TRBV6-3 and TRBJ2-3; 8 nucleotides match TRBD2. J gave up 0 bases and V 3 bases, and 5 bases lay outside the gene matches. Germline V gives CDR1 MNHEY, CDR2 SVGEGT. This CDR3 is built from 16 residues.

Only one count was recorded for this clone. The chain is built from TRBV30 and TRBJ1-3; no clear D gene. V lost 1 base, J lost 5 bases, and 12 bases lay in between. From germline, CDR1 is GTSNPN and CDR2 SVGIG (reference sequence). The CDR3 covers 14 residues. In DNA, the CDR3 is TGTGCCTGGAGTGCGGGTGCGCCCAGAAACACCATATATTTT. Translating it yields CAWSAGAPRNTIYF.

The chain recombines TRBV10-1 with TRBJ2-3, with TRBD1 matching over 7 bases. The CDR3 consists of 15 residues. Germline CDR1 and CDR2: WNHNN and SYGVQD (reference sequence). Unmatched junction bases numbered 5, after V lost 3 bases and J lost 2 bases. DNA of the CDR3: TGCGCCAGCAGTGATAAGGGGGCGCCCACAGATACGCAGTATTTT. Its translation is CASSDKGAPTDTQYF.

V usage is TRBV7-6 and J usage is TRBJ2-1, with a tentative D call TRBD2 (6 bases). V gave up 0 bases and J gave up 2 bases, with 8 bases separating them. Germline V gene data show CDR1 as SGHVS and CDR2 as FNYEAQ. CDR3 length: 15 amino acids. The CDR3 DNA sequence: TGTGCCAGCAGCTTAGCCGGCGGGACCTACAATGAGCAGTTCTTC. Translated, it gives CASSLAGGTYNEQFF.

The chain couples TRBV28 to TRBJ1-2, with 9 bases aligning to TRBD1. Germline-derived CDR1 and CDR2 are MDHEN and SYDVKM. V was pared by 5 bases and J by 7 bases, with 8 bases of the junction left unmatched. This CDR3 spans 14 amino acids. CDR3 sequence: CASSLTGQGIGYTF. The CDR3 region has the DNA TGTGCCAGCAGTCTGACTGGACAGGGGATTGGCTACACCTTC.

V is TRBV30 and J is TRBJ2-5; unclear D gene. This CDR3 is 12 amino acids long. Germline V gene data show CDR1 as GTSNPN and CDR2 as SVGIG (reference sequence). Trimming removed 4 bases at V and 8 bases at J, with 14 bases between. CDR3 region: CAWTPLGATQYF. Written as DNA, the CDR3 is TGTGCCTGGACCCCCCTGGGCGCAACCCAGTACTTC.

The rearrangement uses TRBV24-1 and TRBJ2-2, with D maybe TRBD1 (6 bases). CDR1 KGHDR and CDR2 SFDVKD come from the germline V gene. V shed 7 bases and J shed 7 bases, with 15 bases lying between them. CDR3 length: 14 residues. In DNA, the CDR3 is TGTGCCACCAGCGTGCCAGGGGAAAACGGGGAGCTGTTTTTT. Amino acid sequence: CATSVPGENGELFF.

This clone was seen just once. The chain has TRBV5-4 and TRBJ1-2, with 9 bases lining up with TRBD1. Trimming removed 0 bases from V and 2 bases from J; junction bases left unmatched: 14. The CDR3 is made up of 19 amino acids. Per germline, CDR1 SGHNT and CDR2 YYREEE (reference sequence). The CDR3 protein is CASSLAPQGARFTNYGYTF. CDR3 sequence (DNA): TGTGCCAGCAGCTTGGCCCCACAGGGGGCGCGGTTCACAAACTATGGCTACACCTTC.

The sample holds one count of this clone. The chain carries TRBV6-1 and TRBJ2-7; 7 nucleotides line up with TRBD2. Germline V gene data show CDR1 as MNHNS and CDR2 as SASEGT. J was trimmed by 3 bases and V by 1 base; bases with no gene match: 6. This CDR3 contains 15 residues. This chain's CDR3 is CASSEGLGLDYEQYF. The CDR3 region has the DNA TGTGCCAGCAGTGAAGGACTAGGACTAGACTACGAGCAGTACTTC.

The gene calls are TRBV5-6 and TRBJ2-5, with 8 bases lining up with TRBD2. The CDR3 has 16 amino acids. Germline CDR1 and CDR2: SGHDT and YYEEEE. Unmatched junction bases numbered 10, after V lost 4 bases and J lost 2 bases. CDR3: CASSRGVASGQETQYF. In nucleotides, the CDR3 is TGTGCCAGCAGCCGGGGGGTGGCTAGCGGGCAAGAGACCCAGTACTTC.

The chain is built from TRBV7-9 and TRBJ1-1; 10 positions agree with TRBD1. Germline lookup yields CDR1 SEHNR and CDR2 FQNEAQ (reference sequence). J was trimmed by 4 bases and V by 3 bases; bases with no gene match: 5. The CDR3 length is 15 residues. The CDR3 reads CASSLIGTGATEAFF. CDR3 sequence (DNA): TGTGCCAGCAGCTTGATCGGGACAGGGGCCACTGAAGCTTTCTTT.

The sample holds one count of this clone. The chain uses TRBV3-1 (or the pseudogene TRBV3-2) and TRBJ2-3, with 8 bases aligning to TRBD2. After removal of 2 bases from V and 4 bases from J, the junction contained 2 bases not matched to a gene. The CDR3 has 14 residues. Germline V lookup: CDR1 LGHDT, CDR2 YNNKEL (reference sequence). CDR3 DNA: TGTGCCAGCAGCCAACGGCGGGAGGCAGATACGCAGTATTTT. Translating it yields CASSQRREADTQYF.

The CDR3 reads CASSLNPLLAGGPGSSYEQYF. In nucleotides, the CDR3 is TGTGCCAGCAGTTTAAACCCCCTACTAGCGGGAGGGCCGGGAAGCTCCTACGAGCAGTACTTC. V usage is TRBV27 and J usage is TRBJ2-7; 13 bases fit TRBD2. Germline V gene sequence: CDR1 MNHEY, CDR2 SMNVEV (reference sequence). The CDR3 sequence is 21 residues long. V dropped 2 bases and J dropped 0; count of bases not matched to a gene: 16.